The rows below give T cell receptor beta chains drawn from one sample of a study of tumor T cells in aggressive B-cell lymphoma. This table comes from immunoSEQ multiplex PCR, and its TCRdb copy is limited to in-frame clones, with some not included. Of 5,900 or so clones in the sample, roughly 77% are singletons; the top ten hold approximately 7%. Sequencing was carried out using tumor tissue. The receptors come from an adult with diffuse large B cell lymphoma. Each CDR3 is given without its conserved first and last residue.

V gene | CDR3 protein
TRBV7-9 | ASSKVASYNEQF
TRBV10-3 | AISEGQGPQH
TRBV6-6 | ASSYAGVRKQY
TRBV6-1 | ASRGVDQETQY
TRBV7-3 | ASSLTGQGVAF
TRBV5-1 | ASSLGDSSYNEQF
TRBV11-2 | ASTPGGGATYEQY
TRBV4-3 | ASSQTRQGTTEAF
TRBV7-6 | ASSYRSGGYNEQF
TRBV27 | ASRMTGTVGYGYT
TRBV15 | ATSRGGATNEKLF
TRBV6-1 | ASSEYSRDSYEQY
TRBV19 | ASSIGTEGPEAF
TRBV7-9 | ASSQARSGLAGAHEQY
TRBV6-1 | ASSEGPGTYEQY